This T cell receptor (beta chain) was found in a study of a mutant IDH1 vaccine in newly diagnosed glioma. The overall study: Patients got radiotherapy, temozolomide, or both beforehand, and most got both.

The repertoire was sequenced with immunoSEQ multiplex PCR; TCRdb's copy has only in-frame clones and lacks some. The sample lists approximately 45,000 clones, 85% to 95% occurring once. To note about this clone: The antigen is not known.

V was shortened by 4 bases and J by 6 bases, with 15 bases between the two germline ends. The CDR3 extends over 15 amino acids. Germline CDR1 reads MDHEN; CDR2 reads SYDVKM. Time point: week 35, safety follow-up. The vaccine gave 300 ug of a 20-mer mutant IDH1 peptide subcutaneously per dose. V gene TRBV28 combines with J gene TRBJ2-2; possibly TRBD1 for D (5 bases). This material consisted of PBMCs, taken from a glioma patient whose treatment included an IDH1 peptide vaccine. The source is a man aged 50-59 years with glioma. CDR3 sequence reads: CASSSTVLVSGELFF. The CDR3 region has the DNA TGTGCCAGCAGTTCGACAGTATTGGTCTCCGGGGAGCTGTTTTTT.